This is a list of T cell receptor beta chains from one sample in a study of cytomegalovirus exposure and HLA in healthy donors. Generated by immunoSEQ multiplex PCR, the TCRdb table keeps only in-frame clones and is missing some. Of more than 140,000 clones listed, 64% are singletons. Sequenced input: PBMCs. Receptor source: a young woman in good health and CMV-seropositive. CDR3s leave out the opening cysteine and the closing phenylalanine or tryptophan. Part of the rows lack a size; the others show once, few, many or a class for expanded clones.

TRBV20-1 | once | SARRETQY
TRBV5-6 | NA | ASSVRGTQETQY
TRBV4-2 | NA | ASRNGGGRGDTQY
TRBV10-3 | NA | AIKKLQGEATEAF
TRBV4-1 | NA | ASSYNSRDRAYNEQF
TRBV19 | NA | ASSIVTGANEKLF
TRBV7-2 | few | ASRLRGQGNEWRAIEAF
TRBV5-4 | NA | ALQDLGDYGYT
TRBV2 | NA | ASSPRVVGLAKNIQY
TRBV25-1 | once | ASRRTGALQETQY
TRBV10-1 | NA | ASSEQTGGEQY
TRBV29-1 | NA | SVGGMDGAGGYT
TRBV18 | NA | ASSPDWVSSGNTIY
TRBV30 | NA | AWRSELAEGGWETQY
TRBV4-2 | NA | ATGQDEIRGRETQY
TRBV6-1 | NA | ASSGVSGSSYNEQF
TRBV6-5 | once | ASSYRGGPNQPQH
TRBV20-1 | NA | SAPYREQY
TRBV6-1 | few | ASKLEPGGSYEQY
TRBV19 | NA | ASSSRGGTEAF
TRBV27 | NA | ASSSGQGFTSSYNEQF
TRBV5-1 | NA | ASSMTGVTDTQY
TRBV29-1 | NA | SVPSGSNYGYT
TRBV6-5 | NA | ASRSDRDYGYT
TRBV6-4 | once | ASSEFPGDQPQH
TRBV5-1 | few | ASTRTGLNEQF
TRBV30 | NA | AWNGYTEAF
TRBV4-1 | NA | ASSHANRGRLKGGELF
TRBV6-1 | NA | ASSNSGGSEAF
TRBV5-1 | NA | ASSLVRTSGRGADTQY
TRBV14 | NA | ASSGLAGVFDTQY
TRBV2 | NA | ASSEPRTGHDEQF
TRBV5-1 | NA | ASSSDSLGNTIY
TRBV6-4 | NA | ASSTSTNTEAF
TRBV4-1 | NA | ASSQVWDSVTEQY
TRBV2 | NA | ASSDRRGTDTQY
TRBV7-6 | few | ASSHRGNSGNTIY
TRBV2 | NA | ASNTGSSYNEQF
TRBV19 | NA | ASSIVLSAAGRRGFLPQH
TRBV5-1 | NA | ASTQTYRGRTEAF
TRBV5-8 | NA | ASGKRDFYEQY
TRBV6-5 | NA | ASATGESTEAF
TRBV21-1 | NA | ASSTRQFLAKNIQY
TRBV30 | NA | ALAARTWGETQY
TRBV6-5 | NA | ASGGLDSLNEKLF
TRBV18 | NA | ASSAQTGKDQPQH
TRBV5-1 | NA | ASSLVAAGDYGYT
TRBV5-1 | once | ASAAHLAGQETQY
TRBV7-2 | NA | ASSLRGTSGASTDTQY
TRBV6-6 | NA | ASNFVWGDEQF
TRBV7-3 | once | ASSLTAVFSTDTQY
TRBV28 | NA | ASSYSDRDGYGYT
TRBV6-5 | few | ASSVYSGANVLT
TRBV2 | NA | ASRTRQGNTEAF
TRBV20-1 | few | SAKITGMSA
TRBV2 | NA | ASSEGPGETQY
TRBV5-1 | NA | ASSLVADSYNEQF
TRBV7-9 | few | ASSLVGTTPSNEQF
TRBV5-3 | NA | ARSWEACKPQH
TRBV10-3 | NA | AISEAGADTQY